This T cell receptor (beta chain) appears in the sequencing data of a study of CD4+ T cells in melanoma. General observations from the study: Neoantigen-specific CD4+ T cells in melanoma reportedly had diverse differentiation states. A reported correlation linked neoantigen-specific CD4+ T cells to CD8+, macrophage and B cell function.

The CDR3 totals 16 residues. Germline assignment: CDR1 SGHTA and CDR2 FQGNSA. V lost 5 bases and J 8 bases, leaving 24 bases between the germline ends. Method: immunoSEQ multiplex PCR; TCRdb's copy keeps in-frame clones and lacks some. The table lists about 110,000 clones, over 80% of them singletons. Remarks on this clone: The antigen is not known.

Material for sequencing was peripheral blood. The J gene is TRBJ1-2, the V gene TRBV7-2; D is uncertain. This TCR was recovered from a human donor with melanoma. The CDR3 region is CASSTVSQPTEGGYTF. The CDR3 DNA reads as TGTGCCAGCAGCACCGTCAGCCAGCCAACCGAGGGAGGCTACACCTTC.